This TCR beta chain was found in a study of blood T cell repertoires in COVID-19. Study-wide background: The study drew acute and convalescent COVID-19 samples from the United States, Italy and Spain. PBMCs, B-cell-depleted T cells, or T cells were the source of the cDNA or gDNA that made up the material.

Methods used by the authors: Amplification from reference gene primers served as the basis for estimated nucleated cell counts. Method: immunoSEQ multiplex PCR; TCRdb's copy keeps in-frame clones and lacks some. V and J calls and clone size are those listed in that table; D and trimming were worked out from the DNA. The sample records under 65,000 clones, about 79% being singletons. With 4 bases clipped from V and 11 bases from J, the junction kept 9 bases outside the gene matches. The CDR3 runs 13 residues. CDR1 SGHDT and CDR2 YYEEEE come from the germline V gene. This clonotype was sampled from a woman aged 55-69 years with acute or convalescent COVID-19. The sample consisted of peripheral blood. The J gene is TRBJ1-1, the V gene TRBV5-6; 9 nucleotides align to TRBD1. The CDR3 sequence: CASSEGQGKKAFF. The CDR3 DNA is TGTGCCAGCAGCGAGGGACAGGGTAAGAAGGCTTTCTTT.